Listed below are T cell receptor beta chains from one sample, sequenced in a study of T cells after yellow fever vaccination. TCRdb redid the calling of the 5' RACE reads with MiXCR, one entry per CDR3 protein. This table has approximately 300,000 distinct CDR3 sequences, 6.8% appearing once. The sequencing here drew on PBMCs, taken around 45 days after the first yellow fever vaccination. Receptors originate from a man aged 18-30 years who received the YFV17D yellow fever vaccine. CDR3s include the opening cysteine and the closing phenylalanine or tryptophan. The order of the fields is D gene, J gene, V gene, clone size, CDR3 DNA, CDR3 protein. The D gene is left open where the match is weak. The size field is filled for only some rows; it gives once, few, many or a size class.

-	TRBJ2-1	TRBV6-4	-	TGTGCCAGCAGTGACTATGGGGGCGCCTACAATGAGCAGTTCTTC	CASSDYGGAYNEQFF
-	TRBJ2-5	TRBV20-1	many	TGCAGTGCTAGAAGGGGGGATGGGGAGACCCAGTACTTC	CSARRGDGETQYF
-	TRBJ2-7	TRBV20-1	few	TGCAGTGCTCCCGGTCGGGACGAGCAGTACTTC	CSAPGRDEQYF
-	TRBJ2-4	TRBV5-1	few	TGCGCCAGCAGCTTTGGGTGGACGGACCTAGCCAAAAACATTCAGTACTTC	CASSFGWTDLAKNIQYF
-	TRBJ2-1	TRBV28	once	TGTGCCAGCAGTCAGACGGGACATGAGCAGTTCTTC	CASSQTGHEQFF
TRBD1	TRBJ1-2	TRBV9	few	TGTGCCAGCAGCGAAGGGACAGCATTCAACTATGGCTACACCTTC	CASSEGTAFNYGYTF
TRBD2	TRBJ2-3	TRBV5-4	many	TGTGCCAGCAGCACAGGACTAGCGGGGGGCACAGATACGCAGTATTTT	CASSTGLAGGTDTQYF
-	TRBJ1-3	TRBV15	-	TGTGCCACCAGGGGGGCCAACACCATATATTTT	CATRGANTIYF
-	TRBJ2-2	TRBV4-3	-	TGCGCCAGCAGCCAAGAAGGGGTAGCCGGGGAGCTGTTTTTT	CASSQEGVAGELFF
-	TRBJ1-5	TRBV2	-	TGTGCCAGCAGTGAGGGTCAGACCCGAAATCAGCCCCAGCATTTT	CASSEGQTRNQPQHF
-	TRBJ1-1	TRBV4-1	few	TGCGCCAGCAGCCACAGGGGTGTGACTGAAGCTTTCTTT	CASSHRGVTEAFF
-	TRBJ2-5	TRBV29-1	many	TGCAGCAGCCCTCCGGGACTTATGGAGACCCAGTACTTC	CSSPPGLMETQYF
-	TRBJ2-1	TRBV9	few	TGTGCCAGCAGCGCGAGGGGCTCTGAGCAGTTCTTC	CASSARGSEQFF
TRBD2	TRBJ2-7	TRBV5-1	-	TGCGCCAGCGGCGGGGGACTAGCGGGCTGGGGCGAGCAGTACTTC	CASGGGLAGWGEQYF
-	TRBJ1-1	TRBV5-1	few	TGCGCCAGCAGCTTGGTTGGTCAGGGTACTGAAGCTTTCTTT	CASSLVGQGTEAFF
TRBD2	TRBJ2-5	TRBV11-1	few	TGTGCCAGCAGCTGGTCAAGCGGGGGGGACCAAGAGACCCAGTACTTC	CASSWSSGGDQETQYF
-	TRBJ2-3	TRBV11-3	few	TGTGCCAGCAGCTTAGGGGATCGGGCAGATACGCAGTATTTT	CASSLGDRADTQYF
-	TRBJ1-2	TRBV7-2	-	TGTGCCAGCAGCTTAGTCGGAGGTAAAGAGTATGGCTACACCTTC	CASSLVGGKEYGYTF
-	TRBJ2-5	TRBV25-1	few	TGTGCCAGCGCCCGACGGACTGACGGTCAAGAGACCCAGTACTTC	CASARRTDGQETQYF
-	TRBJ2-1	TRBV7-9	-	TGTGCCAGCAGCTTACTCGAAGGGGGTGAGCAGTTCTTC	CASSLLEGGEQFF
-	TRBJ1-1	TRBV5-6	-	TGTGCCAGCTCGGGGTGGGGGCGGTGGAACACTGAAGCTTTCTTT	CASSGWGRWNTEAFF
-	TRBJ1-2	TRBV6-2/TRBV6-3	few	TGTGCCAGCAGTAACGGGGGACTTAGCTATGGCTACACCTTC	CASSNGGLSYGYTF
-	TRBJ1-6	TRBV5-1	many	TGCGCCAGCAGCAATCAGGGGCATAATTCACCCCTCCACTTT	CASSNQGHNSPLHF
-	TRBJ1-2	TRBV12-3/TRBV12-4	-	TGTGCCAGCACCAATGTGGTAGGGAAATCCGCATTC	CASTNVVGKSAF
TRBD2	TRBJ2-3	TRBV6-2/TRBV6-3	few	TGTGCCAGCAGTTACTTCCGGGGGGGCATGAATACGCAGTATTTT	CASSYFRGGMNTQYF
-	TRBJ2-5	TRBV5-8	-	TGTGCCAGCAGCTTGCGCGAGGGTCAAATGGGCCAAGAGACCCAGTACTTC	CASSLREGQMGQETQYF
-	TRBJ1-6	TRBV20-1	-	TGCAGTGCTAGACCTCTAGGACAAAGTTTATATAATTCACCCCTCCACTTT	CSARPLGQSLYNSPLHF
-	TRBJ1-5	TRBV19	few	TGTGCCAGTAGTATAGCCCGGCGGTATGAGCCCCAGCATTTT	CASSIARRYEPQHF
TRBD1	TRBJ2-2	TRBV10-3	few	TGTGCCGCCAAGAACACGTTTCAGGGGGCCGGGGAGCTGTTTTTT	CAAKNTFQGAGELFF
TRBD1	TRBJ2-5	TRBV20-1	-	TGCAGTGCTAGAGATTGGGGACAGGGGGGTCGCCAAGAGACCCAGTACTTC	CSARDWGQGGRQETQYF
TRBD2	TRBJ2-3	TRBV4-2	few	TGTGCCAGCAGCCTGACGTCTAGCGGGGGGGTAAGCACAGATACGCAGTATTTT	CASSLTSSGGVSTDTQYF
-	TRBJ1-5	TRBV5-1	-	TGCGCCAGCAGCCCTATTCCAGGGAACAATCAGCCCCAGCATTTT	CASSPIPGNNQPQHF
-	TRBJ2-5	TRBV10-3	many	TGTGCCATCAGTGAGTCTGTTGGGGGAAGGCAAGAGACCCAGTACTTC	CAISESVGGRQETQYF
TRBD2	TRBJ2-3	TRBV25-1	-	TGTGCCAGCAGTGAATCACGGCGGGGGGTAACAGATACGCAGTATTTT	CASSESRRGVTDTQYF
TRBD2	TRBJ2-5	TRBV9	-	TGTGCCAGCAGCGAGGGACTAGGGGAGACCCAGTACTTC	CASSEGLGETQYF
-	TRBJ1-1	TRBV2	-	TGTGCCAGCAAGTCCGAAGGGAACACTGAAGCTTTCTTT	CASKSEGNTEAFF
TRBD1	TRBJ1-1	TRBV7-9	-	TGTGCCAGCAGCTTAGCGGCAGGGGGTCCAGCTTTCTTT	CASSLAAGGPAFF
TRBD2	TRBJ2-2	TRBV5-4	few	TGTGCCAGCAGCCCTGGGACTAGCGTACCCGTTTGGGAGCTGTTTTTT	CASSPGTSVPVWELFF
TRBD1	TRBJ2-1	TRBV5-1	few	TGCGCCAGCAGCATACAGGGGGCGGAGTACAATGAGCAGTTCTTC	CASSIQGAEYNEQFF
TRBD2	TRBJ2-3	TRBV20-1	-	TGCAGTGCTAGAGGCCTGGGGGGGAACACAAGCACAGATACGCAGTATTTT	CSARGLGGNTSTDTQYF
TRBD2	TRBJ2-5	TRBV5-4	few	TGTGCCAGCAGCCCAAGGGGTAGCTCGACTAGCGCGCAGACCCAGTACTTC	CASSPRGSSTSAQTQYF
-	TRBJ2-2	TRBV7-3	many	TGTGCCAGCAGCTCGCACACCCCCAGGGGAGACACCGGGGAGCTGTTTTTT	CASSSHTPRGDTGELFF
-	TRBJ2-3	TRBV4-1	few	TGCGCCAGCAGCCCCATTGGAGGAGGGGCCGCGCGCACAGATACGCAGTATTTT	CASSPIGGGAARTDTQYF
TRBD1	TRBJ2-5	TRBV2	few	TGTGCCAGCAGCGCGACAGGGACGGAGGAGACCCAGTACTTC	CASSATGTEETQYF
-	TRBJ1-2	TRBV12-5	few	TGTGCTAGTGGTTTGCCCCTCGGAAGGAACTATGGCTACACCTTC	CASGLPLGRNYGYTF
-	TRBJ2-5	TRBV30	-	TGTGCCGGGGGCGGAATCCAAGAGACCCAGTACTTC	CAGGGIQETQYF
TRBD1	TRBJ2-7	TRBV18	-	TGTGCCAGCTCCGGACAGGGCTACGAGCAGTACTTC	CASSGQGYEQYF
TRBD1	TRBJ2-2	TRBV5-6	once	TGTGCCAGCAGCTTCGGGACAGGGCTTGCCGGGGAGCTGTTTTTT	CASSFGTGLAGELFF
-	TRBJ2-3	TRBV15	many	TGTGCCACCAGCAGAGATCCGGCAGATACGCAGTATTTT	CATSRDPADTQYF
TRBD1	TRBJ2-6	TRBV5-1	many	TGCGCCAGCAGCGAAGGGGACAGATCTTCCTCTGGGGCCAACGTCCTGACTTTC	CASSEGDRSSSGANVLTF
-	TRBJ1-2	TRBV5-4	-	TGTGCCAGCAGCGGACTCAGTGGGAGCTACACCTTC	CASSGLSGSYTF
TRBD1	TRBJ2-7	TRBV12-3/TRBV12-4	-	TGTGCCAGCAGAGGACAGGATGGACCCTGGGGCGAGCAGTACTTC	CASRGQDGPWGEQYF
-	TRBJ1-1	TRBV20-1	few	TGCAGTGCTAGTAAGAGAGACATGAACACTGAAGCTTTCTTT	CSASKRDMNTEAFF
-	TRBJ2-1	TRBV5-4	many	TGTGCCAGCAGGGCCGAAGGGGATGAGCAGTTCTTC	CASRAEGDEQFF
TRBD1	TRBJ2-2	TRBV10-3	-	TGTGCCATCAGTACAGGGGTAGGGGAGCTGTTTTTT	CAISTGVGELFF